This T cell receptor beta chain appears in the sequencing data of a study of cytomegalovirus exposure and HLA in healthy donors. Study-wide results and limits: TCR beta V- and J-gene trimming was later associated with a missense DCLRE1C variant.

This clone appeared once. Its cognate antigen is unknown. The germline CDR1 and CDR2 sequences are SGHTA and FQGNSA. The CDR3 is 13 amino acids. Germline trimming cut 8 bases from V and 8 bases from J; bases unmatched to any gene: 9. 13 Jbeta primers and 60 Vbeta primers were used for the PCR. Profiling relied on immunoSEQ multiplex PCR, and the TCRdb table lists in-frame clones only, not all of them. Of approximately 120,000 clones detected, roughly 77% appear once; the ten largest clones hold 0.85% to 1.4%. The source material was PBMCs. This clonotype was sampled from a woman between 25 and 40 years old in good health and CMV-seronegative. The V call is TRBV7-2, the J call TRBJ1-2, with 9 bases matching TRBD1. CDR3 sequence reads: CASGLRDRDGYTF. CDR3 DNA: TGTGCCAGCGGTCTCCGGGACAGGGACGGCTACACCTTC.